These 10 T cell receptor beta chains were sequenced from one sample in a study of monozygotic twins with cystic fibrosis. The assay was immunoSEQ multiplex PCR, and TCRdb's table has in-frame clones only and misses some. The table lists about 14,000 clones, roughly 93% of them singletons. Input material: blood. These TCRs come from a girl aged 2 to 10 with cystic fibrosis.

The CDR3 loop is CASSSLGDTQYF. The CDR3 DNA follows: TGTGCCAGTTCGAGCCTGGGGGATACGCAGTATTTT. The chain couples TRBV18 to TRBJ2-3, with D unclear. The CDR3 has 12 amino acids. Per germline, CDR1 KGHSH and CDR2 LQKENI. V was shortened by 9 bases and J by 6 bases, with 13 bases between the two germline ends. Looking up the rest from reference TRBV18 and TRBJ2-3 gives the full variable domain: NAGVMQNPRHLVRRRGQEARLRCSPMKGHSHVYWYRQLPEEGLKFMVYLQKENIIDESGMPKERFSAEFPKEGPSILRIQQVVRGDSAAYFCASSSLGDTQYFGPGTRLTVL.

The chain is built from TRBV6-5 and TRBJ1-1, with 7 nucleotides matching TRBD1. V shed 6 bases, J shed 5 bases, and the junction held 6 bases outside the gene matches. This CDR3 comprises 13 residues. CDR1 is MNHEY, CDR2 SVGAGI, per germline. Here the CDR3 reads CASRTQGRTEAFF. CDR3 DNA: TGTGCCAGCAGGACACAGGGGAGGACTGAAGCTTTCTTT.

The V gene is TRBV6-5, the J gene TRBJ2-2; TRBD2 agrees at 10 bases. Germline V lookup: CDR1 MNHEY, CDR2 SVGAGI. This CDR3 region has 14 residues. V shed 8 bases, J shed 5 bases, and the junction held 5 bases outside the gene matches. The CDR3 region is CASSSGRLTGELFF. The CDR3 nucleotides are TGTGCCAGCTCTAGCGGGAGATTAACCGGGGAGCTGTTTTTT.

The gene calls are TRBV10-2 and TRBJ2-6, with TRBD1 identical over 10 bases. This CDR3 spans 18 amino acids. Germline trimming cut 3 bases from V and 0 bases from J; bases unmatched to any gene: 5. Germline loops: CDR1 WSHSY, CDR2 SAAADI. The CDR3 nucleotides read TGCGCCAGCAGTGATTCATGGACAGGGGGCTCTGGGGCCAACGTCCTGACTTTC. Protein product: CASSDSWTGGSGANVLTF.

The chain joins TRBV5-4 to TRBJ2-7; 7 bases fit TRBD1. Germline lookup yields CDR1 SGHNT and CDR2 YYREEE (reference sequence). This CDR3 region has 14 residues. Unmatched junction bases numbered 7, after V lost 4 bases and J lost 3 bases. The CDR3 DNA reads TGTGCCAGCAGCCTTCGGACAGGCAACTACGAGCAGTACTTC. Protein product: CASSLRTGNYEQYF.

The genes are TRBV7-3 and TRBJ2-5; no clear D. V dropped 5 bases and J dropped 2 bases, with 9 bases sitting between them. Germline V gene lookup returns CDR1 SGHTA and CDR2 FQGTGA. The CDR3 extends over 13 amino acids. The CDR3 is CASSRTLQETQYF. The CDR3 nucleotides read TGTGCCAGCAGCCGTACCTTGCAAGAGACCCAGTACTTC.

This chain connects TRBV13 to TRBJ1-2; 9 bases are shared with TRBD1. J gave up 5 bases and V 2 bases, and 6 bases lay outside the gene matches. Germline CDR1 and CDR2: PRHDT and FYEKMQ (reference sequence). CDR3 length: 15 amino acids. In DNA, the CDR3 is TGTGCCAGCAGCTTACGACCGACAGGGGGGTATGGCTACACCTTC. Protein sequence: CASSLRPTGGYGYTF.

The chain has TRBV4-2 and TRBJ1-4, with a possible D match to TRBD1 (5 bases). Germline V gene data show CDR1 as LGHNA and CDR2 as YNFKEQ. Trimming removed 4 bases at V and 12 bases at J, with 9 bases between. The length of the CDR3 is 11 residues. Here the CDR3 reads CASSPDSQLFF. The DNA of the CDR3 is TGTGCCAGCAGCCCCGACAGTCAACTGTTTTTT.

The chain is built from TRBV5-1 and TRBJ1-2; tentatively, D is TRBD1 (5 bases). The CDR3 spans 15 residues. Per the germline V gene, CDR1 is SGHRS and CDR2 is YFSETQ. Trimming left V 4 bases short and J 7 bases short, with 20 bases between. CDR3 in amino acids: CASSPVLQGGSGYTF. Here the CDR3 DNA reads TGCGCCAGCAGCCCAGTGTTGCAGGGAGGTAGTGGCTACACCTTC.

The chain is built from TRBV28 and TRBJ1-2; D call uncertain. The CDR3 is 13 amino acids. Germline CDR1 MDHEN, CDR2 SYDVKM. With 5 bases removed from V and 2 bases from J, the gap between germline ends came to 9 bases. The DNA for the CDR3 is TGTGCCAGCAGTCCGCACGGGAACTATGGCTACACCTTC. This gives the protein CASSPHGNYGYTF.